A selection of T cell receptor beta chains follows, all from one sample in a study of regulatory T cells in long-lasting Graves disease. A single record per CDR3 protein comes from TCRdb applying MiXCR to the multiplex PCR reads. The sample includes 300,000 to 500,000 distinct CDR3 sequences, more than 20% of them seen just once. Specimen: peripheral blood mononuclear cells (PBMCs), collected when the disease was refractory, from a patient treated with antithyroid drugs. These receptors came from a female donor with Graves disease. The CDR3 runs from the conserved cysteine through the conserved F or W. Fields, in order: CDR3 DNA, CDR3 protein, clone size, V gene, J gene, D gene. The D gene is left open where the match is weak. Clone size appears in some rows only: once, few, many, or a class for an expanded clone.

TGTGCCAGCAGTTACTCGACAGGGGTGGTGGGCGAGCAGTACTTC	CASSYSTGVVGEQYF	many	TRBV6-5	TRBJ2-7	TRBD1
TGTGCCAGCTCACCCAACAGGGACATGAACACTGAAGCTTTCTTT	CASSPNRDMNTEAFF	.	TRBV18	TRBJ1-1	.
TGCGCCAGCAGTGAGTCGCGTCGGGCGTTGGGGAACACCGGGGAGCTGTTTTTT	CASSESRRALGNTGELFF	.	TRBV10-2	TRBJ2-2	.
TGTGCCGGCAGTTTACAGGGACAGGGGATCGGCGAGCAGTACTTC	CAGSLQGQGIGEQYF	.	TRBV28	TRBJ2-7	TRBD1
TGTGCCAGCAGTGAAGTTGGGGGCAGGGATGAAAAACTGTTTTTT	CASSEVGGRDEKLFF	many	TRBV2	TRBJ1-4	.
TGCAGTGCTAGGGCCGGGGGCACCGGGGAGCTGTTTTTT	CSARAGGTGELFF	.	TRBV20-1	TRBJ2-2	.
TGTGCCAGTAGTATTGCCGGCGTCCAAAAGACCCAGTACTTC	CASSIAGVQKTQYF	.	TRBV19	TRBJ2-5	.
TGCAGCGCCGGCGGGGGGGCTTACGAGCAGTACTTC	CSAGGGAYEQYF	many	TRBV29-1	TRBJ2-7	TRBD2
TGTGCCAGCAGTCCTTCCAAGGCCAGGGGGACTCAGCCCCAGCATTTT	CASSPSKARGTQPQHF	many	TRBV28	TRBJ1-5	TRBD1
TGTGCCAGCAGCCCCTTTCTATTTGGGTTGGGGAATGAGCAGTTCTTC	CASSPFLFGLGNEQFF	.	TRBV7-2	TRBJ2-1	.
TGCGCCAGCAGCCTAGGGGACACTCCCAATCAGCCCCAGCATTTT	CASSLGDTPNQPQHF	.	TRBV5-1	TRBJ1-5	.
TGCAGTGCTAGAGCAGGGCTAGCGGGGCTAGCCAAAAACATTCAGTACTTC	CSARAGLAGLAKNIQYF	.	TRBV20-1	TRBJ2-4	TRBD2
TGTGCCTGGAGTCTTGCCAGGGCCACCGGGGAGCTGTTTTTT	CAWSLARATGELFF	.	TRBV30	TRBJ2-2	.
TGTGCCAGCAGTTTATCGGGTAGCGGAGGGGCCTACAATGAGCAGTTCTTC	CASSLSGSGGAYNEQFF	.	TRBV27	TRBJ2-1	.
TGCAGTGCTCGGGACCAAGAGTCCTACGAGCAGTACTTC	CSARDQESYEQYF	.	TRBV20-1	TRBJ2-7	.
TGCAGTGCTAGTGAAGTCTTGGAACCCAATCAGCCCCAGCATTTT	CSASEVLEPNQPQHF	.	TRBV20-1	TRBJ1-5	.
TGCAGTGCCGTCCAGGGTGCGGTTGGCTACACCTTC	CSAVQGAVGYTF	few	TRBV20-1	TRBJ1-2	.
TGTGCCTGGAGTGGGGAACTGGGAAGGGACACTGAAGCTTTCTTT	CAWSGELGRDTEAFF	many	TRBV30	TRBJ1-1	.
TGTGCCTGGAGTGTTTCCGGGGTTGTGAGCTATGGCTACACCTTC	CAWSVSGVVSYGYTF	few	TRBV30	TRBJ1-2	.
TGCAGTGCTGAACGGGGAAGCGACAGGTTCACAGATACGCAGTATTTT	CSAERGSDRFTDTQYF	once	TRBV20-1	TRBJ2-3	.
TGTGCCAGCAGTACCCCTAGCGGAGACTACGAGCAGTACTTC	CASSTPSGDYEQYF	many	TRBV28	TRBJ2-7	TRBD2
TGTGCCAGCAGATCGACAGGGCTAAATGAAAAACTGTTTTTT	CASRSTGLNEKLFF	many	TRBV28	TRBJ1-4	TRBD1
TGTGCCAGCAAACTGACGGGAGGCTCACACGAGCAGTACTTC	CASKLTGGSHEQYF	many	TRBV27	TRBJ2-7	TRBD2
TGTGCCAGCAGTCACCCCCTGGGACTCAACTACGAGCAGTACTTC	CASSHPLGLNYEQYF	.	TRBV2	TRBJ2-7	.
TGCGCCAGCAGCTTTTTGACAGGGGCGGATGCTGAAGCTTTCTTT	CASSFLTGADAEAFF	.	TRBV5-1	TRBJ1-1	TRBD1
TGTGCCAGTAGACCGGACAGGGCGGACGAGCAGTACTTC	CASRPDRADEQYF	few	TRBV19	TRBJ2-7	TRBD1
TGTGCCAGCAACGGGGGACTAGCACTTAGGGGGATCACCGGGGAGCTGTTTTTT	CASNGGLALRGITGELFF	many	TRBV28	TRBJ2-2	TRBD2
TGTGCCAGTAGTACCCCGATACGGGGGGCAGATACGCAGTATTTT	CASSTPIRGADTQYF	.	TRBV19	TRBJ2-3	TRBD2
TGTGCCAGCAGCTTAGGAGGGGTCCAAAACGTTCAGTACTTC	CASSLGGVQNVQYF	.	TRBV7-6	TRBJ2-4	.
TGTGCCAGCAGTTTATATGGGGCCTCTGGAAACACCATATATTTT	CASSLYGASGNTIYF	many	TRBV28	TRBJ1-3	.